This TCR beta chain was captured by sequencing in a study of identical twins (TCRdb year 2016). A note on the overall study: TCR alpha and beta repertoires from monozygotic twins, unrelated adults of various ages and cord blood were deep-sequenced to test whether fetal clonotypes persist. To rule out contamination, replicate twin experiments were performed at different times with different library preparation protocols.

The research as a whole found: Recombination models systematically underestimated out-of-frame TCR alpha sharing in monozygotic twins but agreed with sharing between unrelated individuals. Fewer insertions were carried by abundant cord blood beta clonotypes; a weaker similar trend was observed in young adult naive repertoires, while no such trend was observed in memory repertoires. Compared with coincidental sharing between unrelated individuals, out-of-frame TCR alpha sequences shared between twins showed an excess of sequences with low generation probability. Excess twin sharing in beta out-of-frame sequences was weaker because fewer shared sequences lowered the signal-to-noise ratio. Invariant T cells such as MAIT and iNKT could partly confound zero-insertion analyses, though diverse VJ usage argued against this for most clonotypes. Because the same donors could not be followed over many years, the conclusions depended on cross-sectional statistical analysis.

Every donor was a healthy Caucasian. The twin cohort consisted of three pairs of female monozygotic twins, all aged about 18 to 29 years. Positive isolation kits from Invitrogen were used to isolate the CD4+ and CD8+ T cell populations. Libraries were prepared through 5' RACE. TCRdb names Illumina HiSeq 2000 as the instrument used. A universal primer binding site was added through template switching, and the final cDNA carried a unique molecular identifier so that TCR cDNA molecules could be counted accurately. Specific primers in the conserved constant-segment region were used to synthesize first-strand cDNA for the TCR alpha and beta chains. Each cDNA library was double barcoded, with a SMART-Mk sample barcode plus Illumina barcodes, to control for contamination. Two successive PCR steps introduced TruSeq adapter sequences along with Illumina sample barcodes. TCR alpha and beta cDNA libraries were sequenced on the Illumina HiSeq platform with custom primers. Per the original workflow: MiGEC was used to process raw reads and extract unique molecular identifiers, and MiXCR was used to find CDR3 positions. For each individual, recombination models were inferred using an EM algorithm with the repgenHMM and IGoR tools. The tcR package in R was used for shared clonotype analysis, with sharing normalized by the product of cloneset sizes. To study raw recombination without the effects of thymic and clonal selection, out-of-frame nonproductive sequences were analyzed. TCRdb itself trimmed the public reads at Q25 with fastp, ran MiXCR and retained productive beta chains. Under each unique CDR3 protein, matching rows form one entry showing the most common genes and DNA. The V and J calls were not made by the authors but by TCRdb's processing. For this sample there are roughly 480,000 distinct CDR3 sequences; approximately 24% appear just once. Clones ranked in the top ten supply 2.9% of the sample.

As to this clonotype: Its target antigen remains unknown. No quality values exist for individual bases; no much larger clone is one base distant.

The trim is 11 bases for V and 5 bases for J, with a gap of 16 bases between the germline ends. The CDR3 starts with the cysteine, ends with the phenylalanine, and has 13 residues. Kept here is only the CDR3 DNA, which spans 39 bases and is read in frame from base 1. CDR1 is given as SNHLY and CDR2 as FYNNEI, both from the germline V gene. The data were also submitted as part of a second study, on T cells expressing NK-cell markers. As the second paper documents: About 8 donors provided sorted CD3+CD56+NKG2C+, CD3+CD56+NKG2C- and CD3+CD56-NKG2C+ T-cell subsets, whose TCR beta-chain repertoires were profiled. Among the eight sequenced donors, only one was HCMV-seronegative, while the other seven were HCMV-seropositive. In several experiments an anti-gammadeltaTCR antibody was added to restrict sorting to alphabetaTCR-expressing T cells. In six donors, the dominant CD3+CD56+NKG2C+ clonotypes were among the top 10 CD8+ clonotypes and accounted for about 1.0-8% of CD8+ T cells. Those dominant clonotypes were again the most abundant among CD3+CD56-NKG2C+ cells in four donors, at about 28.3-65%. Whether the expanded NKG2C-expressing T cell clones were specific for HCMV antigens remained unclear. Randomly selected healthy volunteers, three men and five women, were used as the eight sequenced donors. A commercial ELISA kit detecting HCMV-specific IgG in serum was used to determine HCMV serostatus. MIGEC was used to demultiplex reads and group the reads by UMI, and MiTCR was used to assemble and quantify clonotypes. Only TCR cDNA sequences supported by at least two reads were kept to exclude erroneous sequences. The tcR package was used for downstream repertoire analysis, with clonotypes matched between fractions based on CDR3 nucleotide sequence plus V segment. VDJmatch was used to annotate antigen specificity against VDJdb, with one amino acid substitution in CDR3 allowed.

The V and J segments used are TRBV2 and TRBJ2-1, with TRBD2 as a weak D call on 6 bases. Source material: CD4+ T cells sorted from blood. The TCR was taken from a woman between 18 and 30 years old in good health. In nucleotides, the sequence is TGTGCCGGACCTGTCCTAGCGAACAATGAGCAGTTCTTC. It encodes CAGPVLANNEQFF.